Following are 28 T cell receptor beta chains from one sample sequenced in a study of blood T cell repertoires in COVID-19 (dated by TCRdb to between 2020 and 2021). Library prep was done by the immunoSEQ multiplex PCR assay. TCRdb took over this immuneACCESS table, retaining in-frame rearrangements with V and J assigned. Such tables are incomplete; in checked studies, under half of the missing clones stem from an unresolved V gene, and the remainder is unexplained. This sample holds about 150,000 clones; 84% were observed only once. The ten largest clones represent about 7.2% of the sample. The source material was peripheral blood. The receptors here all came from a woman aged 45 to 65 in a cohort sampled during active or convalescent COVID-19.

This chain links TRBV9 with TRBJ1-5; TRBD1 matches at 10 bases. This CDR3 has 15 amino acids. Germline CDR1 and CDR2: SGDLS and YYNGEE. The V and J ends lost 4 bases and 6 bases, in that order; junction bases with no gene match: 7. CDR3 DNA: TGTGCCAGCAGCTTATCCGGGACAGGGGCTCAGCCCCAGCATTTT. Amino acid sequence: CASSLSGTGAQPQHF.

This clone is a singleton in its sample. The chain employs TRBV12-3 or TRBV12-4 and TRBJ1-6, with D unresolved. Trimming pared 6 bases from V and 10 bases from J, leaving 10 bases between. The length of the CDR3 is 12 residues. As DNA, the CDR3 is TGTGCCAGCAGCCAGGATCGATCACCCCTCCACTTT. This encodes CASSQDRSPLHF.

This clone was counted only a few times. The chain couples TRBV12-5 to TRBJ1-3, with D unresolved. Germline CDR1 LGHNT, CDR2 FRNRAP. The germline V and J ends were trimmed by 5 bases and 1 base, with 12 bases remaining between them. The CDR3 length is 15 residues. The chain's CDR3 is CASGGRTLSGNTIYF. The CDR3 DNA reads TGTGCTAGTGGTGGCAGGACTTTATCTGGAAACACCATATATTTT.

This clone appeared a few times. J is TRBJ2-6 and V is TRBV19, with a weak D call TRBD1 (5 bases). From germline, CDR1 is LNHDA and CDR2 SQIVND (reference sequence). The CDR3 length is 16 residues. Deletions cut 6 bases from V and 0 bases from J, with 12 bases between. As DNA, the CDR3 is TGTGCCAGTAGGGCCAGGGCCGCCTCTGGGGCCAACGTCCTGACTTTC. It encodes CASRARAASGANVLTF.

The rearrangement links TRBV3-1 (or the pseudogene TRBV3-2) to TRBJ2-7; D remains ambiguous. V was pared by 1 base and J by 7 bases, with 5 bases between. The CDR3 is 11 amino acids. Germline V gene data show CDR1 as LGHDT and CDR2 as YNNKEL (reference sequence). CDR3 sequence reads: CASSQVSEQYF. CDR3 DNA: TGTGCCAGCAGCCAAGTGAGTGAGCAGTACTTC.

V gene TRBV7-3 combines with J gene TRBJ2-1; D unclear. The CDR3 is made up of 13 amino acids. Germline-derived CDR1 and CDR2 are SGHTA and FQGTGA. V was trimmed by 5 bases and J by 5 bases, leaving 10 bases between them. The CDR3 DNA reads TGTGCCAGCAGCCCTGCAGAGGACAATGAGCAGTTCTTC. Amino acids: CASSPAEDNEQFF.

The chain couples TRBV10-3 to TRBJ1-3, with 7 positions matching TRBD1. The length of the CDR3 is 15 residues. Looked up from germline, CDR1 is ENHRY and CDR2 is SYGVKD. V trimming: 8 bases; J trimming: 1 base; junction bases outside the gene matches: 8. CDR3 coding DNA: TGTGCCATCGGGGGGAACAGGGGATCTGGAAACACCATATATTTT. The encoded protein is CAIGGNRGSGNTIYF.

This clone has ten or more counts. The gene calls are TRBV6-5 and TRBJ1-1, with a possible D match to TRBD1 (5 bases). Trimming removed 8 bases at V and 4 bases at J, with 11 bases between. CDR1 and CDR2 (germline): MNHEY, SVGAGI. The CDR3 spans 12 residues. The CDR3 nucleotides read TGTGCCAGCGGGGGGTCCGGCACTGAAGCTTTCTTT. Its protein product is CASGGSGTEAFF.

CDR3 sequence (DNA): TGTGCCAGCAGCTTGCAGGGTACCCGTCCCTACGAGCAGTACTTC. It encodes CASSLQGTRPYEQYF. The gene calls are TRBV11-2 and TRBJ2-7; the D gene is possibly TRBD1 (5 bases). Trimming removed 3 bases at V and 2 bases at J, with 14 bases between. The germline V gene encodes CDR1 SGHAT and CDR2 FQNNGV. This CDR3 is 15 amino acids long.

A remark on this clone: Germline and junction disagree at one end, which may indicate a read error. The genes are TRBV29-1 and TRBJ1-1; 7 nucleotides line up with TRBD1. The V gene's germline CDR1 is SQVTM and CDR2 ANQGSEA. The CDR3 spans 13 residues. The DNA for the CDR3 is TGCAGCGTGGAAGGGACAGTAAACACTGAAGCTTTCTTT. Its translation: CSVEGTVNTEAFF.

This chain links TRBV29-1 with TRBJ2-1, with D unresolved. From germline, CDR1 is SQVTM and CDR2 ANQGSEA. The CDR3 covers 10 residues. The V and J ends lost 7 bases and 8 bases respectively, with 9 bases between them. In nucleotides, the CDR3 is TGCAGCGCCGAACAAGATGAGCAGTTCTTC. Translated: CSAEQDEQFF.

This chain links TRBV4-1 with TRBJ2-1; D gene unclear. The V end was cut by 3 bases, the J end by 5 bases, with 8 bases between. CDR1 is MGHRA and CDR2 is YSYEKL in the germline V gene. This CDR3 is 13 amino acids long. CDR3 in DNA: TGCGCCAGCAGCCAGATCGGAGACAATGAGCAGTTCTTC. Protein: CASSQIGDNEQFF.

The rearrangement uses TRBV21-1 and TRBJ1-4; TRBD1 is taken as the D call from the table, unchecked against the DNA. TRBV21-1 counts as a pseudogene. The CDR3 has 19 amino acids. Here the CDR3 reads CASSKGLSDRALAGEKLFF. CDR3 sequence (DNA): TGTGCCAGCAGCAAAGGACTTTCGGACAGGGCGCTGGCGGGGGAAAAACTGTTTTTT.

The chain employs TRBV5-6 and TRBJ1-5, with D possibly matching TRBD1 (5 bases). The CDR3 extends over 14 amino acids. V was cut by 0 bases and J by 5 bases, with 9 bases left in between. Germline CDR1 SGHDT, CDR2 YYEEEE. CDR3 nucleotide sequence: TGTGCCAGCAGCTTGGCGGGGGACCATCAGCCCCAGCATTTT. Residues: CASSLAGDHQPQHF.

The chain employs TRBV2 and TRBJ2-3, with a possible D match to TRBD2 (5 bases). This CDR3 is 15 amino acids long. Germline V gives CDR1 SNHLY, CDR2 FYNNEI. Trimming took 2 bases from V and 11 from J, leaving 20 bases between them. CDR3 sequence: CASSEPGIGRVKQYF. The CDR3 DNA reads TGTGCCAGCAGTGAACCCGGGATAGGGCGGGTGAAGCAGTATTTT.

The chain carries TRBV7-2 and TRBJ1-5; 8 positions agree with TRBD1. V trimming: 6 bases; J trimming: 7 bases; junction bases outside the gene matches: 11. Germline V gene data show CDR1 as SGHTA and CDR2 as FQGNSA. This CDR3 comprises 15 residues. CDR3 bases: TGTGCCAGCAGTCCGGGGACAGGCAGTGGGCAGCCCCAGCATTTT. Protein sequence: CASSPGTGSGQPQHF.

This clone was detected once. The chain joins TRBV10-3 to TRBJ2-7, with 9 bases aligning to TRBD1. The CDR3 has 15 residues. The junction had 12 bases not matched to a gene; V was cut back by 7 bases and J by 5 bases. The germline CDR1 and CDR2 sequences are ENHRY and SYGVKD. In DNA form, the CDR3 reads TGTGCCATCAAACAGGCGGGACAGGGAGGAGACGAGCAGTACTTC. The encoded protein is CAIKQAGQGGDEQYF.

J is TRBJ2-7 and V is TRBV19; D gene uncertain. Germline CDR1 LNHDA, CDR2 SQIVND (reference sequence). This CDR3 spans 14 amino acids. V dropped 6 bases and J dropped 1 base, with 13 bases sitting between them. This CDR3 reads CASSTRTDSYEQYF. For the CDR3, the DNA is TGTGCCAGTAGCACCCGAACAGATTCCTACGAGCAGTACTTC.

In this sample, this clone turned up once. The gene calls are TRBV7-2 and TRBJ1-3; D not certain. Per germline, CDR1 SGHTA and CDR2 FQGNSA. The CDR3 covers 15 residues. V was cut by 3 bases and J by 0 bases, with 9 bases left in between. The CDR3 spells CASSFFSDSGNTIYF. CDR3 DNA: TGTGCCAGCAGCTTCTTCAGCGACTCTGGAAACACCATATATTTT.

The chain is built from TRBV3-1 (or the pseudogene TRBV3-2) and TRBJ1-4; no clear D gene. Trimming cost V 8 bases and J 2 bases, with 9 bases left between them. The CDR3 covers 13 residues. CDR1 LGHDT and CDR2 YNNKEL come from the germline V gene (reference sequence). The CDR3 DNA reads as TGTGCCAGCGGGAGGTATACTAATGAAAAACTGTTTTTT. Translated: CASGRYTNEKLFF.

The gene calls are TRBV7-9 and TRBJ2-1; 10 bases agree with TRBD2. Unmatched junction bases numbered 6, after V lost 3 bases and J lost 7 bases. There are 15 residues in the CDR3. From germline, CDR1 is SEHNR and CDR2 FQNEAQ (reference sequence). CDR3 nucleotides: TGTGCCAGCAGCTTTGGTAGCGGGGGGCGGAATGAGCAGTTCTTC. It encodes CASSFGSGGRNEQFF.

J is TRBJ2-1 and V is TRBV24-1; TRBD1 is a possible D gene (6 bases). The germline gives CDR1 KGHDR, CDR2 SFDVKD. The V end lost 3 bases, the J end lost 11 bases, and 10 bases lay between the germline ends. The CDR3 is 12 amino acids. The CDR3 sequence: CATSDPGQQQFF. The CDR3 bases are TGTGCCACCAGTGATCCGGGACAACAGCAGTTCTTC.

This clone has only one observation. The chain combines TRBV5-6 with TRBJ1-2; 8 bases align to TRBD1. There are 15 residues in the CDR3. CDR1 SGHDT and CDR2 YYEEEE come from the germline V gene. V lost 0 bases, J lost 3 bases, and 4 bases stayed unmatched. The CDR3 DNA reads as TGTGCCAGCAGCTTGGGGGACAGGTCCTACTATGGCTACACCTTC. Translated, it gives CASSLGDRSYYGYTF.

This clone was counted a few times. This chain uses TRBV19 with TRBJ1-2; 8 nucleotides line up with TRBD1. This CDR3 is 16 amino acids long. CDR1 and CDR2 (germline): LNHDA, SQIVND (reference sequence). The ends lost 5 bases at V and 6 bases at J; junction bases unmatched: 14. The CDR3: CASSVGPTGARHGYTF. CDR3 nucleotides: TGTGCCAGTAGTGTGGGCCCGACAGGGGCGAGACATGGCTACACCTTC.

The rearrangement links TRBV6-5 to TRBJ1-5, with 8 bases fitting TRBD1. CDR3 length: 14 amino acids. Germline assignment: CDR1 MNHEY and CDR2 SVGAGI. The V and J ends lost 6 bases and 6 bases, in that order; junction bases with no gene match: 7. The CDR3, as DNA: TGTGCCAGCAGCCCCGGACAGGGAGGTCAGCCCCAGCATTTT. This translates into CASSPGQGGQPQHF.

V gene TRBV7-3 combines with J gene TRBJ2-3; D gene ambiguous. Germline-derived CDR1 and CDR2 are SGHTA and FQGTGA. The CDR3 is 15 amino acids. Trimming cost V 1 base and J 0 bases, with 8 bases left between them. The CDR3 loop is CASSLSRVSTDTQYF. CDR3 DNA: TGTGCCAGCAGCTTAAGTCGGGTGAGCACAGATACGCAGTATTTT.

The chain is built from TRBV14 and TRBJ1-5; no clear D. Per the germline V gene, CDR1 is SGHDN and CDR2 is FVKESK. The CDR3 has 13 residues. The V end was cut by 4 bases, the J end by 9 bases, with 13 bases between. CDR3 region: CASSPQQSGPQHF. As DNA, the CDR3 is TGTGCCAGCAGCCCCCAGCAATCGGGGCCCCAGCATTTT.

The V call is TRBV6-5, the J call TRBJ2-1, with D maybe TRBD1 (5 bases). This CDR3 has 13 residues. V lost 7 bases and J lost 8, with 15 bases in between. Looked up from germline, CDR1 is MNHEY and CDR2 is SVGAGI. In DNA, the CDR3 is TGTGCCAGCACGTGGCAGGGAAGGGATGAGCAGTTCTTC. This gives the protein CASTWQGRDEQFF.